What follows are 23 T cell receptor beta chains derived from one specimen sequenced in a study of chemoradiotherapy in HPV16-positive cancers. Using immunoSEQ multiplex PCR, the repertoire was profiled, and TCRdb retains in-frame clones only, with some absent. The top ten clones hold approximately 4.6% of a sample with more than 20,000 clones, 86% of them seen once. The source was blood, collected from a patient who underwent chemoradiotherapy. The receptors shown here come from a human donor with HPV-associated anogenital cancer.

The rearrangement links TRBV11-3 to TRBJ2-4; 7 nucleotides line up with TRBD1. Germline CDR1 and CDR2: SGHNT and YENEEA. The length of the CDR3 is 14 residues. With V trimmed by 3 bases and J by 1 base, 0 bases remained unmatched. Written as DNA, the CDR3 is TGTGCCAGCAGCTTGACAGGGGCCAAAAACATTCAGTACTTC. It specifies CASSLTGAKNIQYF. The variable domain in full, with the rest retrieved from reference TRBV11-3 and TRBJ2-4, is EAGVVQSPRYKIIEKKQPVAFWCNPISGHNTLYWYLQNLGQGPELLIRYENEEAVDDSQLPKDRFSAERLKGVDSTLKIQPAELGDSAVYLCASSLTGAKNIQYFGAGTRLSVL.

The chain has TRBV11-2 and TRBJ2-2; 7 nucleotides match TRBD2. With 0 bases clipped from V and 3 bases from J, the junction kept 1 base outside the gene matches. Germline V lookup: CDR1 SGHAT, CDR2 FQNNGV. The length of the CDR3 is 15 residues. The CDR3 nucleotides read TGTGCCAGCAGCTTAGACGGGAGGTACACCGGGGAGCTGTTTTTT. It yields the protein CASSLDGRYTGELFF.

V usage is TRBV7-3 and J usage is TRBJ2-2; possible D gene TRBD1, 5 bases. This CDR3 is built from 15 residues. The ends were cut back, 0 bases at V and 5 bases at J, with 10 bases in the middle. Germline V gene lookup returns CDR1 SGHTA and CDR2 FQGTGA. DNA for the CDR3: TGTGCCAGCAGCTTAACAGGGGTTAGAACCGGGGAGCTGTTTTTT. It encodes CASSLTGVRTGELFF.

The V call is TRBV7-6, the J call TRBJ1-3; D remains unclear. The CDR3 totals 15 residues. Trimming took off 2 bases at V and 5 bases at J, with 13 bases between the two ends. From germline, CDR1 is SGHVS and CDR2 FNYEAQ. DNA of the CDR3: TGTGCCAGCAGCTTAAAGGGCCCGCCCAGAAACACCATATATTTT. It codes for CASSLKGPPRNTIYF.

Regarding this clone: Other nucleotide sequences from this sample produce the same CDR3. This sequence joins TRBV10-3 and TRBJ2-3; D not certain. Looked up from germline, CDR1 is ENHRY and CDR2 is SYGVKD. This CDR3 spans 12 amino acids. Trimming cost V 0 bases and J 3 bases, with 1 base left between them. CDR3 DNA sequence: TGTGCCATCAGTGAGTCAACAGATACGCAGTATTTT. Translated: CAISESTDTQYF.

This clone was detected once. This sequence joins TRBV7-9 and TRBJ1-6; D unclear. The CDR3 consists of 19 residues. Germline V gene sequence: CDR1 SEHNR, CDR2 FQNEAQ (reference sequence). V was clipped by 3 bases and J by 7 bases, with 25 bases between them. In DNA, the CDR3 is TGTGCCAGCAGCTTGGCCTTCATGATTCGGGTTCCTGTGAATTCACCCCTCCACTTT. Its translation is CASSLAFMIRVPVNSPLHF.

CDR3 loop: CASSTGQGGSNTEAFF. The DNA of the CDR3 is TGTGCCAGCAGCACCGGACAGGGAGGGTCAAACACTGAAGCTTTCTTT. V gene TRBV7-2 combines with J gene TRBJ1-1; 8 positions agree with TRBD1. After removal of 5 bases from V and 2 bases from J, the junction contained 10 bases not matched to a gene. The CDR3 has 16 amino acids. From germline, CDR1 is SGHTA and CDR2 FQGNSA.

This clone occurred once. Here the CDR3 reads CASTPGLAGSETQYF. The CDR3 DNA reads as TGCGCCAGCACCCCGGGGTTAGCGGGATCGGAGACCCAGTACTTC. The V and J genes are TRBV5-1 and TRBJ2-5; 8 bases map to TRBD2. CDR1 and CDR2 (germline): SGHRS, YFSETQ. This CDR3 has 15 residues. V was clipped by 6 bases and J by 5 bases; unmatched bases: 12.

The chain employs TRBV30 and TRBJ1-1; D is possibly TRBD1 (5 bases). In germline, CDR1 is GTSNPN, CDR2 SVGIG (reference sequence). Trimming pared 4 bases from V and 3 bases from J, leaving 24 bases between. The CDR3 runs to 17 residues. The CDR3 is CAWISPPGQHLDTEAFF. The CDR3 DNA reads TGTGCCTGGATTTCTCCCCCCGGACAACACCTCGACACTGAAGCTTTCTTT.

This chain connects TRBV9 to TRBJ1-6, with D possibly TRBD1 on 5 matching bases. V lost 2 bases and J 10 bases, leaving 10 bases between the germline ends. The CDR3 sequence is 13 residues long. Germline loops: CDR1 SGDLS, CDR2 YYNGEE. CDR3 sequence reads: CASSVGDLSPLHF. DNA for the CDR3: TGTGCCAGCAGCGTGGGGGACCTATCACCCCTCCACTTT.

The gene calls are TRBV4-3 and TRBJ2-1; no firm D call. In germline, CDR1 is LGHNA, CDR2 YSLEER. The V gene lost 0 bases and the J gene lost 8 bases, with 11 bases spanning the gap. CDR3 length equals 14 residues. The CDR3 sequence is CASSQDHGRDEQFF. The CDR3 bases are TGCGCCAGCAGCCAAGACCACGGCCGGGATGAGCAGTTCTTC.

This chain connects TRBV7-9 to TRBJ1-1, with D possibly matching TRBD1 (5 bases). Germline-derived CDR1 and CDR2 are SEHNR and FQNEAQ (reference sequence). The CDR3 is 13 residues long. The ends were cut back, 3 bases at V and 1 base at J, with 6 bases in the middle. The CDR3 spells CASSFTGNTEAFF. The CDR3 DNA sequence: TGTGCCAGCAGCTTTACAGGGAACACTGAAGCTTTCTTT.

DNA for the CDR3: TGTGCCAGCTCACCTGCCGGTTTAGGAGGGGAGACCCAGTACTTC. It codes for CASSPAGLGGETQYF. This sequence joins TRBV18 and TRBJ2-5, with D perhaps matching TRBD2 (6 bases). This CDR3 region has 15 residues. CDR1 is KGHSH and CDR2 is LQKENI in the germline V gene. Between the trimmed V and J ends, which lost 3 bases and 5 bases, there was a span of 16 bases.

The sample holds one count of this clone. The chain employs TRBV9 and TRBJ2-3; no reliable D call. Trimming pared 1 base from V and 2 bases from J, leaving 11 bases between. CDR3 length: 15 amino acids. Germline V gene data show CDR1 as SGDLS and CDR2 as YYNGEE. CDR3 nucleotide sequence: TGTGCCAGCAGCGTAAGCACATCCCCCACAGATACGCAGTATTTT. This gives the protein CASSVSTSPTDTQYF. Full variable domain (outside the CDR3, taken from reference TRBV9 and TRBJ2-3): DSGVTQTPKHLITATGQRVTLRCSPRSGDLSVYWYQQSLDQGLQFLIQYYNGEERAKGNILERFSAQQFPDLHSELNLSSLELGDSALYFCASSVSTSPTDTQYFGPGTRLTVL.

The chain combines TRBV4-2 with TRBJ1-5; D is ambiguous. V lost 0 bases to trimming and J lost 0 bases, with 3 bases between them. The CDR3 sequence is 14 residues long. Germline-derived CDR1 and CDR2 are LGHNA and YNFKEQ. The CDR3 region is CASSQESSNQPQHF. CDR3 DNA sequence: TGTGCCAGCAGCCAAGAAAGTAGCAATCAGCCCCAGCATTTT.

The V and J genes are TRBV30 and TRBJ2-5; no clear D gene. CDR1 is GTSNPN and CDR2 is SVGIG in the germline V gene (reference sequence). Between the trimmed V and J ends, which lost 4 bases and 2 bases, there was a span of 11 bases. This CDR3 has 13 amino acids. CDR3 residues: CAWTYGLQETQYF. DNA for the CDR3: TGTGCCTGGACCTACGGGCTACAAGAGACCCAGTACTTC.

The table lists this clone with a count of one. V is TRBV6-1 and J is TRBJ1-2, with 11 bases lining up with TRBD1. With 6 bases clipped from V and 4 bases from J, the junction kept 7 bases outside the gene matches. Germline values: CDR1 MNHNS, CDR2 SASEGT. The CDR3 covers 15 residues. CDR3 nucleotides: TGTGCCAGCAGCGACGGACAGGGGGCGCTCTATGGCTACACCTTC. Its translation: CASSDGQGALYGYTF.

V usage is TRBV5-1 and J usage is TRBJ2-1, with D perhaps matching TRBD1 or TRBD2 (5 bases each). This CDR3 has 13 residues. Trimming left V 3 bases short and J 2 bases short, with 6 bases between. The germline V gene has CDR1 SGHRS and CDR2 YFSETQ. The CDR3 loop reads CASSSGPYNEQFF. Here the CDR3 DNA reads TGCGCCAGCAGCTCGGGGCCCTACAATGAGCAGTTCTTC.

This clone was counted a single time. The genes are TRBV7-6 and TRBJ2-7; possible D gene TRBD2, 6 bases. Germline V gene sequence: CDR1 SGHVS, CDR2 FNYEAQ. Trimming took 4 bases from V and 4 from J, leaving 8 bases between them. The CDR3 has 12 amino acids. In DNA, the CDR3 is TGTGCCAGCAGCTCGGGACTTTACGAGCAGTACTTC. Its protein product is CASSSGLYEQYF.

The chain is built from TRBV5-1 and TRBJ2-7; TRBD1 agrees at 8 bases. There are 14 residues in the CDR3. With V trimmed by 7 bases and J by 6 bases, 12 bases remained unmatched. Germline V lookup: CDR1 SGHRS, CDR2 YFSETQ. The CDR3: CASQLDRVAIEQYF. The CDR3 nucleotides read TGCGCCAGCCAGTTGGACAGGGTTGCGATCGAGCAGTACTTC.

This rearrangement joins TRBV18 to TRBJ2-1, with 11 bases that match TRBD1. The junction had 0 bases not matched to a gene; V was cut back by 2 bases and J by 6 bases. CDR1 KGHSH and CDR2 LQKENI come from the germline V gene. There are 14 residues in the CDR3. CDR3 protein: CASSPGTGGNEQFF. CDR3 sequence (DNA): TGTGCCAGCTCACCAGGGACAGGGGGCAATGAGCAGTTCTTC.

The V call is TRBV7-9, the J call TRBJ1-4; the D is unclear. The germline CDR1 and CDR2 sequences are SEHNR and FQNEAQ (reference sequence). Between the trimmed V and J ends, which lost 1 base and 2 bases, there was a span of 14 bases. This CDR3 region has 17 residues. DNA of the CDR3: TGTGCCAGCAGCTTAGTGGTGCAACTGGGGACTAATGAAAAACTGTTTTTT. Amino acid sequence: CASSLVVQLGTNEKLFF.

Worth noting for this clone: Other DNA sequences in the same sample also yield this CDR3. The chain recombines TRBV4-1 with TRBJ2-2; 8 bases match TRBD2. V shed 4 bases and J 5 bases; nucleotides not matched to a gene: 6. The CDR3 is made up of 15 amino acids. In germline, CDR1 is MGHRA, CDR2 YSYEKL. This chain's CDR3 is CASSRGGQGTGELFF. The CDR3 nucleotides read TGCGCCAGCAGCCGCGGGGGGCAGGGGACCGGGGAGCTGTTTTTT.